The clone carrying this T cell receptor (beta chain) was detected only a few times. Its antigen is currently unknown. CDR3 size: 14 residues. Between the trimmed V and J ends, which lost 2 bases and 0 bases, there was a span of 8 bases. The germline V gene encodes CDR1 MNHEY and CDR2 SVGEGT. Each ophthalmopathy patient scored at least 3 on the Clinical Activity Score and at least 4 on NOSPECS grade, with duration under 3 months. Researchers took RNA transcripts and amplified the TCR beta CDR3 regions from them. TCR CDR3 regions were first amplified by RT-PCR with HTBI primers. TCRdb reprocessed the multiplex PCR reads with MiXCR, giving one entry per CDR3 protein. The repertoire has under 350,000 distinct CDR3 sequences, approximately 15% of them found once; the top ten carry about 51%. The data belong to a study of T cells in Graves' hyperthyroidism and ophthalmopathy. Whole-study results and caveats: A median about 6.5 months before onset, the model predicted ophthalmopathy.

The chain couples TRBV6-2 or TRBV6-3 to TRBJ2-7; perhaps D is TRBD1 or TRBD2 (5 bases each). The sequenced material came from blood. This TCR derives from a woman aged 60 to 75 with Graves' ophthalmopathy. CDR3 protein: CASSYPGTSYEQYF. In nucleotides, the CDR3 is TGTGCCAGCAGTTACCCCGGGACCTCCTACGAGCAGTACTTC.